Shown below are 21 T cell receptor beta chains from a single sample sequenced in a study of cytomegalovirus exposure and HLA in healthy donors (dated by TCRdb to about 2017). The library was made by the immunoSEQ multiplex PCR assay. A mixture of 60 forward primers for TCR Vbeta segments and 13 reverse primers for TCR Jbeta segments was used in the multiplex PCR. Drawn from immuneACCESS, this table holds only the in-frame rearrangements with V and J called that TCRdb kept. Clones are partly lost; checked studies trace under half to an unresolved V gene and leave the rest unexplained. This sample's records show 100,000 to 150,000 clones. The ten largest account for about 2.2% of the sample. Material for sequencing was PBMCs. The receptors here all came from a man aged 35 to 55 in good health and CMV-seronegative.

The CDR3 region has the DNA TGTGCCAGCGCTCCGAGTGGGGGCGCAAGGGAAGCTTTCTTT. This codes for CASAPSGGAREAFF. The rearrangement links TRBV25-1 to TRBJ1-1; TRBD1 is a possible D gene (6 bases). The V end was cut by 8 bases, the J end by 8 bases, with 21 bases between. The germline gives CDR1 MGHDK, CDR2 SYGVNS. This CDR3 is built from 14 residues.

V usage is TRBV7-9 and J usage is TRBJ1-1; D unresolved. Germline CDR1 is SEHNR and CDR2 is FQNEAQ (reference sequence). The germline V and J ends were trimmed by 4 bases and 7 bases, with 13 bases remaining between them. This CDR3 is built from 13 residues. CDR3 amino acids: CASSSGLRGEAFF. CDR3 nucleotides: TGTGCCAGCAGCTCCGGGTTGAGAGGTGAAGCTTTCTTT.

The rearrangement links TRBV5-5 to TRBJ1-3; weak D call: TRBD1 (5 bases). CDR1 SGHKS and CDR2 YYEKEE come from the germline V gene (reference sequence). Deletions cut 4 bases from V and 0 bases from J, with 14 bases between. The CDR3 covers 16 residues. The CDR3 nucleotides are TGTGCCAGCAGCCTCTCGGGGGGAGTCTCTGGAAACACCATATATTTT. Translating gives CASSLSGGVSGNTIYF.

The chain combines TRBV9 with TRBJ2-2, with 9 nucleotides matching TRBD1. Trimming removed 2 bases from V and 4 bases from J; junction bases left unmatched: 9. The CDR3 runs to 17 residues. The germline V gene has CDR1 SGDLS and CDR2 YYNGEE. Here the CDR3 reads CASSVSPGTGSTGELFF. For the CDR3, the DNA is TGTGCCAGCAGCGTTAGCCCCGGGACAGGGAGCACCGGGGAGCTGTTTTTT.

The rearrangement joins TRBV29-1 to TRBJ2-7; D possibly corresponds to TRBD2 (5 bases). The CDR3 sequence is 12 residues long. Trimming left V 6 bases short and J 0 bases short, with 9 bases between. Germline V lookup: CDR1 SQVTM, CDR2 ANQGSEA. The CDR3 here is CSVSGSSYEQYF. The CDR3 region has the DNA TGCAGCGTCAGCGGAAGCTCCTACGAGCAGTACTTC.

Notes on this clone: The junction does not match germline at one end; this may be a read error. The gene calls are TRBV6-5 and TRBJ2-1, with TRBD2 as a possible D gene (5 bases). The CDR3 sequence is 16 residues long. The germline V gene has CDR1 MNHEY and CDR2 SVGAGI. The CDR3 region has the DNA TGTGCCAGCAGTTACCAAAAGCGGAACTCCTACAATGAGCGGTTCTTC. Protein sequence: CASSYQKRNSYNERFF.

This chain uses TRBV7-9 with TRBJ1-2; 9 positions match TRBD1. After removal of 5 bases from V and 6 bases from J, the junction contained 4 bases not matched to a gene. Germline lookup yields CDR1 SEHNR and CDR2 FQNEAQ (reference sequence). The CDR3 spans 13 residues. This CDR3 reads CASSQTGGDGYTF. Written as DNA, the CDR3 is TGTGCCAGCAGCCAAACAGGGGGCGATGGCTACACCTTC.

CDR3 bases: TGTGCCAGCAGTTCGGGACTAGGGAGTACTGAGCAGTTCTTC. This gives the protein CASSSGLGSTEQFF. The chain links TRBV6-4 to TRBJ2-1; 8 bases match TRBD2. The CDR3 length is 14 residues. Germline V CDR1 and CDR2: MRHNA, SNTAGT. V was clipped by 5 bases and J by 9 bases; unmatched bases: 9.

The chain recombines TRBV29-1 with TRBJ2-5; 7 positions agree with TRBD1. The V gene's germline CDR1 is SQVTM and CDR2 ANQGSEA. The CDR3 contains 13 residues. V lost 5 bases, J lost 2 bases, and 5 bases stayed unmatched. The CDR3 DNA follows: TGCAGCGTTCTTTGGGGACAGCAAGAGACCCAGTACTTC. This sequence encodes CSVLWGQQETQYF. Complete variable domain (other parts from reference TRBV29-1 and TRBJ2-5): SAVISQKPSRDICQRGTSLTIQCQVDSQVTMMFWYRQQPGQSLTLIATANQGSEATYESGFVIDKFPISRPNLTFSTLTVSNMSPEDSSIYLCSVLWGQQETQYFGPGTRLLVL.

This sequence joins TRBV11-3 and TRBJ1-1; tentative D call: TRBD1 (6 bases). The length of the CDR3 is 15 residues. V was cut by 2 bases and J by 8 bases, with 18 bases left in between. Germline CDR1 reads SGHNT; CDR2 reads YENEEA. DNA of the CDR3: TGTGCCAGCAGCTTACTTCCATCCTGGACAGAGGAAGCTTTCTTT. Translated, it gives CASSLLPSWTEEAFF.

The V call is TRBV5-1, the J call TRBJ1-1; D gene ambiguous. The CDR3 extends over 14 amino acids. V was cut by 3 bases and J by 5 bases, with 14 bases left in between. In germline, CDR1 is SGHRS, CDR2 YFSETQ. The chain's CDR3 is CASSSPTSGTEAFF. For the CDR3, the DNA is TGCGCCAGCAGCTCCCCGACATCGGGGACTGAAGCTTTCTTT.

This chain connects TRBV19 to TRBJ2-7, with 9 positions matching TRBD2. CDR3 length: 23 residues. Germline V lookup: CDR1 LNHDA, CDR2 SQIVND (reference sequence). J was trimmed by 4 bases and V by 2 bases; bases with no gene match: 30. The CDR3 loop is CASSIRSTNTGGRRLADLYEQYF. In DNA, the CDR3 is TGTGCCAGTAGTATACGATCCACAAACACCGGGGGTCGGAGACTAGCGGATCTTTACGAGCAGTACTTC.

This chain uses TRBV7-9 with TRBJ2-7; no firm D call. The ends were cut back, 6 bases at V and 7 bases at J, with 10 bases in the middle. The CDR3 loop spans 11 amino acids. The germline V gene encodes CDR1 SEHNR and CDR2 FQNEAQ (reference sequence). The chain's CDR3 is CASSTIGEQYF. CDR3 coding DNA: TGTGCCAGCAGTACTATTGGGGAGCAGTACTTC.

The CDR3: CASSFYPRSLFQALSGNTIYF. CDR3 DNA sequence: TGCGCCAGCAGCTTTTATCCCAGGTCCCTCTTCCAAGCCCTCTCTGGAAACACCATATATTTT. The chain recombines TRBV5-1 with TRBJ1-3; D gene uncertain. V lost 2 bases, J lost 0 bases, and 27 bases lay in between. The germline gives CDR1 SGHRS, CDR2 YFSETQ. The CDR3 is 21 residues long.

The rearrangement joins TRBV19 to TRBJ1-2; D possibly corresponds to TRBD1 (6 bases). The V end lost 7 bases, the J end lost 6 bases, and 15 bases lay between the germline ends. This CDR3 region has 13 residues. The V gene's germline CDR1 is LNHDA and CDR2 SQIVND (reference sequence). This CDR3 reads CASTRRGLDGYTF. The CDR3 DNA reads TGTGCCAGTACCCGCAGGGGCTTGGATGGCTACACCTTC.

The DNA of the CDR3 is TGTGCCAGGGGGCTGTCCCAGGGGGCGCGGGAGAACACCGGGGAGCTGTTTTTT. It specifies CARGLSQGARENTGELFF. The chain links TRBV7-2 to TRBJ2-2, with 8 bases identical to TRBD1. Per the germline V gene, CDR1 is SGHTA and CDR2 is FQGNSA. The CDR3 is 18 residues long. J lost 1 base, V lost 9 bases, and 16 bases had no gene match. Drawing the rest from reference TRBV7-2 and TRBJ2-2, the complete variable domain is GAGVSQSPSNKVTEKGKDVELRCDPISGHTALYWYRQSLGQGLEFLIYFQGNSAPDKSGLPSDRFSAERTGGSVSTLTIQRTQQEDSAVYLCARGLSQGARENTGELFFGEGSRLTVL.

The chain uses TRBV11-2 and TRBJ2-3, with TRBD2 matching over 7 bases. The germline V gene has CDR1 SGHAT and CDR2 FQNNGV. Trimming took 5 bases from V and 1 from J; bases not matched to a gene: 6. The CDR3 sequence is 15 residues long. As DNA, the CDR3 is TGTGCCAGCAGCCGCGGGACTAAGGGCACAGATACGCAGTATTTT. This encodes CASSRGTKGTDTQYF.

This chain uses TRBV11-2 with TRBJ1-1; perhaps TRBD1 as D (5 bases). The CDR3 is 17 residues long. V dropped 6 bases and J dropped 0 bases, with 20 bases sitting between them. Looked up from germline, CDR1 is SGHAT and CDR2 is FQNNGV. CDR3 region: CASRMTDWAVMNTEAFF. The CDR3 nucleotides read TGTGCCAGCAGGATGACAGACTGGGCCGTAATGAACACTGAAGCTTTCTTT.

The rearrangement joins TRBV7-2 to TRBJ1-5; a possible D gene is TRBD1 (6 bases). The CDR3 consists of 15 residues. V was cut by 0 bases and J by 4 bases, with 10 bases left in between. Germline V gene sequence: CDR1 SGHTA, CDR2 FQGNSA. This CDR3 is CASSLAGAVNQPQHF. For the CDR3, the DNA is TGTGCCAGCAGCTTAGCGGGGGCGGTAAATCAGCCCCAGCATTTT.

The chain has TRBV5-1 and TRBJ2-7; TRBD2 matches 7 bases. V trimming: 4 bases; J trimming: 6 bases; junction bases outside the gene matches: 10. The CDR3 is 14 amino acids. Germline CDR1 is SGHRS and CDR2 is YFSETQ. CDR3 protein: CASSPWTSGAEQYF. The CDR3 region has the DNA TGCGCCAGCAGCCCGTGGACTAGTGGGGCCGAGCAGTACTTC.

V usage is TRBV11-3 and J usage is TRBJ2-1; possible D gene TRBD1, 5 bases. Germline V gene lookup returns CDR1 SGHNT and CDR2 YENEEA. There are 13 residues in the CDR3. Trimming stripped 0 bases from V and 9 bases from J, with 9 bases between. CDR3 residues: CASSLDRVGEQFF. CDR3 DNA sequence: TGTGCCAGCAGCTTAGACAGGGTCGGTGAGCAGTTCTTC.